Below, 23 T cell receptor beta chains from the same sample are listed, as sequenced in a study of T cell repertoires in cytomegalovirus infection. One entry per CDR3 protein results from TCRdb running MiXCR on the reads. This table holds 290,000 or so distinct CDR3 sequences, about a tenth found once. Specimen: PBMCs. All receptors come from a human donor in good health (CMV status not recorded). Some clones in this sample may be carry-over from other donors' samples.

In this sample, this clonotype turned up many times. This rearrangement joins TRBV5-7 to TRBJ1-5, with D hard to call. TRBV5-7 is designated an ORF whose function remains uncertain. V lost 0 bases and J 1 base, leaving 5 bases between the germline ends. This CDR3 is built from 14 residues. CDR3 in DNA: TGTGCCAGCAGCTTGGGGGAGAGCAATCAGCCCCAGCATTTT. This translates into CASSLGESNQPQHF.

This clonotype was observed at least ten times. The chain couples TRBV7-9 to TRBJ2-1; the match to TRBD1 covers 10 bases. CDR1 is SEHNR, CDR2 FQNEAQ, per germline (reference sequence). After removal of 5 bases from V and 2 bases from J, the junction contained 3 bases not matched to a gene. The CDR3 is 15 residues long. In DNA form, the CDR3 reads TGTGCCAGCAGCCCCGGGACAGGGGCCTACAATGAGCAGTTCTTC. Its translation is CASSPGTGAYNEQFF.

This clonotype has at least ten counts. The chain recombines TRBV6-2 or TRBV6-3 with TRBJ2-7; possibly TRBD1 for D (5 bases). The CDR3 contains 14 residues. Trimming left V 6 bases short and J 1 base short, with 13 bases between. From germline, CDR1 is MNHEY and CDR2 SVGEGT. CDR3 DNA: TGTGCCAGCAGGGAAACGACAGCTTCCTACGAGCAGTACGTC. Translating gives CASRETTASYEQYV.

In this sample, this clonotype turned up a few times. J is TRBJ2-5 and V is TRBV7-9; TRBD2 aligns across 8 bases. This CDR3 is 14 amino acids long. Germline CDR1 reads SEHNR; CDR2 reads FQNEAQ (reference sequence). V dropped 5 bases and J dropped 4; count of bases not matched to a gene: 6. For the CDR3, the DNA is TGTGCCAGCAGCCACCCTGGACTAGCAGAGACCCAGTACTTC. This translates into CASSHPGLAETQYF.

The table lists this clonotype with a few counts. The chain is built from TRBV20-1 and TRBJ1-2, with 12 bases lining up with TRBD1. The CDR3 has 14 residues. V shed 0 bases and J 8 bases; nucleotides not matched to a gene: 4. Germline V gene data show CDR1 as DFQATT and CDR2 as SNEGSKA (reference sequence). The CDR3 region is CSARDRDRGQGYTF. The CDR3 region has the DNA TGCAGTGCTAGAGATCGGGACAGGGGGCAAGGCTACACCTTC.

This clonotype has a count of ten or more. V usage is TRBV10-3 and J usage is TRBJ1-6; no clear D. The CDR3 is 14 amino acids. The germline CDR1 and CDR2 sequences are ENHRY and SYGVKD. The V end was cut by 2 bases, the J end by 7 bases, with 9 bases between. This CDR3 is CAISEGQTNSPLHF. Written as DNA, the CDR3 is TGTGCCATCAGTGAGGGGCAGACGAATTCACCCCTCCACTTT.

This chain joins TRBV20-1 and TRBJ2-2; 9 bases align to TRBD1. There are 14 residues in the CDR3. Per germline, CDR1 DFQATT and CDR2 SNEGSKA (reference sequence). Trimming at V came to 7 bases and at J to 3 bases, leaving 6 bases not matched to a gene. The DNA for the CDR3 is TGCAGTGTCCCTAACAGGGGGCACACCGGGGAGCTGTTTTTT. Residues: CSVPNRGHTGELFF.

For this clonotype: The junction departs from germline at one end; a sequencing error may be responsible. The rearrangement joins TRBV4-1 to TRBJ1-3; no clear D gene. CDR1 is MGHRA and CDR2 is YSYEKL in the germline V gene. The CDR3 contains 17 residues. The CDR3 is CASSQEVTRSSGNTIYF. CDR3 sequence (DNA): TGTGCCAGCAGCCAAGAAGTCACCCGGAGCTCTGGAAACACCATATATTTT.

This clonotype appeared a few times. V gene TRBV3-1 combines with J gene TRBJ1-1; D is undetermined. Germline values: CDR1 LGHDT, CDR2 YNNKEL (reference sequence). V shed 1 base and J shed 5 bases, with 8 bases lying between them. The CDR3 has 13 residues. This CDR3 is CASSQASGTEAFF. CDR3 in DNA: TGTGCCAGCAGCCAAGCCTCCGGAACTGAAGCTTTCTTT.

The chain combines TRBV29-1 with TRBJ2-1, with 11 bases identical to TRBD1. Germline assignment: CDR1 SQVTM and CDR2 ANQGSEA. This CDR3 comprises 19 residues. J lost 8 bases, V lost 7 bases, and 25 bases had no gene match. The CDR3 reads CSARQGDRGIRVWGYEQFF. DNA for the CDR3: TGCAGCGCCCGTCAAGGGGACAGGGGGATCCGGGTTTGGGGATATGAGCAGTTCTTC.

The CDR3: CASSFLGGGEREKLFF. The CDR3 region has the DNA TGTGCCAGCAGTTTCCTAGGCGGGGGGGAAAGGGAAAAACTGTTTTTT. The gene calls are TRBV28 and TRBJ1-4, with D possibly TRBD1 on 5 matching bases. Germline V gene data show CDR1 as MDHEN and CDR2 as SYDVKM. Trimming removed 3 bases from V and 8 bases from J, with 19 bases in between. The CDR3 covers 16 residues.

This clonotype was recorded many times. The chain uses TRBV5-1 and TRBJ1-4; D not resolved. Germline CDR1 SGHRS, CDR2 YFSETQ. The CDR3 totals 14 residues. With 0 bases removed from V and 0 bases from J, the gap between germline ends came to 3 bases. CDR3 DNA: TGCGCCAGCAGCTTGGGCCCAACTAATGAAAAACTGTTTTTT. Translation: CASSLGPTNEKLFF.

V usage is TRBV12-5 and J usage is TRBJ2-5; D not resolved. Trimming left V 4 bases short and J 4 bases short, with 19 bases between. CDR1 and CDR2 from the germline V gene are LGHNT and FRNRAP. The CDR3 has 16 residues. CDR3 sequence: CASGSMWTPGPETQYF. Here the CDR3 DNA reads TGTGCTAGTGGTTCCATGTGGACCCCTGGGCCAGAGACCCAGTACTTC.

This clonotype was seen only a few times. This rearrangement joins TRBV28 to TRBJ2-7; 7 nucleotides line up with TRBD2. The CDR3 sequence is 14 residues long. Germline assignment: CDR1 MDHEN and CDR2 SYDVKM. V shed 5 bases and J 2 bases; nucleotides not matched to a gene: 6. The CDR3 DNA is TGTGCCAGCAGTAAAACTAGCGCAACCTACGAGCAGTACGTC. It translates to CASSKTSATYEQYV.

There are a few counts of this clonotype. One end of the junction varies from germline; a read error may be responsible. The chain couples TRBV3-1 to TRBJ1-2; D not certain. The CDR3 length is 18 residues. Germline loops: CDR1 LGHDT, CDR2 YNNKEL (reference sequence). The CDR3 DNA follows: TGTGCCAGCAGTCAAGGAAGCCCCGGCAGTCTTGGACCCTATGGCTACACCTTC. Translation gives CASSQGSPGSLGPYGYTF.

At least ten counts were recorded for this clonotype. The chain combines TRBV7-2 with TRBJ1-3, with D possibly TRBD1 on 6 matching bases. The germline gives CDR1 SGHTA, CDR2 FQGNSA. The CDR3 is made up of 14 amino acids. Between the trimmed V and J ends, which lost 2 bases and 3 bases, there was a span of 8 bases. The CDR3 region has the DNA TGTGCCAGCAGCTTACCAGGGGTTGGAAACACCATATATTTT. It specifies CASSLPGVGNTIYF.

This clonotype was picked up many times. The CDR3, as DNA: TGTGCCATCAGTGCTAGCGGGGGGGCCTCCTACAATGAGCAGTTCTTC. Translating gives CAISASGGASYNEQFF. V and J are TRBV10-3 and TRBJ2-1, with 12 bases identical to TRBD2. The CDR3 is 16 amino acids. V was pared by 4 bases and J by 0 bases, with 1 base of the junction left unmatched. The germline V gene encodes CDR1 ENHRY and CDR2 SYGVKD.

A few counts support this clonotype. V is TRBV20-1 and J is TRBJ2-4; D is perhaps TRBD2 (5 bases). Trimming took off 1 base at V and 7 bases at J, with 14 bases between the two ends. Germline values: CDR1 DFQATT, CDR2 SNEGSKA (reference sequence). This CDR3 comprises 14 residues. CDR3 sequence: CSARVGGGGNIQYF. The CDR3 region has the DNA TGCAGTGCTAGAGTTGGTGGCGGCGGGAACATTCAGTACTTC.

The sample holds many counts of this clonotype. An end of the junction does not agree with germline; a read error may underlie this. The chain has TRBV5-1 and TRBJ2-5, with 9 bases matching TRBD1. Germline V gene data show CDR1 as SGHRS and CDR2 as YFSETQ. The length of the CDR3 is 14 residues. CDR3 sequence reads: CASSLDRGRETQYF. The CDR3 DNA is TGTGCCAGCAGTTTAGACAGGGGGAGAGAGACCCAGTACTTC.

In its sample, this clonotype was seen many times. V is TRBV6-6 and J is TRBJ2-7; D gene uncertain. V lost 5 bases and J 7 bases, leaving 15 bases between the germline ends. Germline values: CDR1 MNHNY, CDR2 SVGAGI (reference sequence). The CDR3 spans 13 residues. CDR3 in amino acids: CASSPRWEWEQYF. For the CDR3, the DNA is TGTGCCAGCAGTCCCCGGTGGGAATGGGAGCAGTACTTC.

This clonotype occurred a few times. This sequence joins TRBV19 and TRBJ2-1; perhaps TRBD1 as D (6 bases). The CDR3 runs 14 residues. Germline V gene data show CDR1 as LNHDA and CDR2 as SQIVND (reference sequence). Trimming cost V 7 bases and J 2 bases, with 12 bases left between them. The CDR3 region is CASKTGHTYNEQFF. As DNA, the CDR3 is TGTGCCAGTAAGACAGGTCACACCTACAATGAGCAGTTCTTC.

In this sample, this clonotype turned up a few times. V usage is TRBV7-9 and J usage is TRBJ1-1, with 9 bases fitting TRBD1. CDR1 is SEHNR, CDR2 FQNEAQ, per germline (reference sequence). The length of the CDR3 is 15 residues. The V segment lost 3 bases and the J segment 1 base; nucleotides outside the gene matches: 3. The CDR3 here is CASSFPDRGNTEAFF. The CDR3 DNA reads TGTGCCAGCAGCTTCCCGGACAGGGGGAACACTGAAGCTTTCTTT.

This clonotype was seen at least ten times. This chain joins TRBV27 and TRBJ2-1, with D possibly being TRBD1 (6 bases). Germline V gene sequence: CDR1 MNHEY, CDR2 SMNVEV (reference sequence). The CDR3 sequence is 15 residues long. V was cut by 4 bases and J by 7 bases, with 17 bases left in between. The CDR3: CASSWSMGTSNEQFF. The CDR3 bases are TGTGCCAGCAGTTGGAGTATGGGGACATCAAATGAGCAGTTCTTC.